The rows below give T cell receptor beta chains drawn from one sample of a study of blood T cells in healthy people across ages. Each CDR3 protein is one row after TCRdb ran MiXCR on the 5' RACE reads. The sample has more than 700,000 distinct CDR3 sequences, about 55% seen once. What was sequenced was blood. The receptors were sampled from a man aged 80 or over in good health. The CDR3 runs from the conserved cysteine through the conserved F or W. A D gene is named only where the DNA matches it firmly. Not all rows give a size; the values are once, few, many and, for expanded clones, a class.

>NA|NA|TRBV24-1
CATSDRTAVETQYF
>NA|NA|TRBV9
CASSVADSDYGYTF
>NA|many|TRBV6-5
CASSLVPGSSTDTQYF
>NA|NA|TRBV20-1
CSALGPILTNEKLFF
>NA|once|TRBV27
CASSLRGDHYNEQFF
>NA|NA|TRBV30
CATRQAGANVLTF
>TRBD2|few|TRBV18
CASSPRLATGTDTQYF
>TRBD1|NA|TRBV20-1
CSADGQGATEAFF
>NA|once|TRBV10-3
CAISESTQYNEQYF
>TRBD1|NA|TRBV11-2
CASSTIRTGGTEAFF
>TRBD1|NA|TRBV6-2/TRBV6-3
CASSSARGRIEAGQPQHF
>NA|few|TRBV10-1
CASSLQAVPSYEQYF
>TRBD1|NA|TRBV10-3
CAINKGTGGSYEQYF
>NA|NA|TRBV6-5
CASSYRHQSGNQPQHF
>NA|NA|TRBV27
CASSPGTIGVSEQFF
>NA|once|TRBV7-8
CASSLEKAGAPKNIQYF
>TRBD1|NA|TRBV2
CASSDGQATGDIQYF
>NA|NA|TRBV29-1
CSVDEDGYTF
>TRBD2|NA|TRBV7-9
CASSLLAGMNTGELFF
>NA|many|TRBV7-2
CASSPGVGGARGPSYEQYF
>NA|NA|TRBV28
CASSLGGIPTYEQYF
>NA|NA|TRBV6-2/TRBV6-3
CASSYWENEQFF
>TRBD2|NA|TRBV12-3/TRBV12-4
CASGRGGTSAYEQYF
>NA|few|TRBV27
CASSPGPGANVLTF
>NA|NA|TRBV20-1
CSASTSEAGTQYF
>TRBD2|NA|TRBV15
CATSSDRKLAGALEQFF
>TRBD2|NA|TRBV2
CASSLRLAGEHRYAYF
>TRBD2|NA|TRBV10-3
CAIGLAGEETQYF
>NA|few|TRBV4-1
CASSQGSEAPNTQYF
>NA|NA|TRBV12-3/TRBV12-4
CASSPTGGRTGYTF
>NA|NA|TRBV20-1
CSAEDTNYGYTF
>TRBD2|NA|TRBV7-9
CASTQRSSGGSNEQFF
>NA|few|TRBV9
CASRSGTLTNEKLFF
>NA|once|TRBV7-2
CASSWTEVDTDTQYF
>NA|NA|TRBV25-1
CASRSRTYEQYF
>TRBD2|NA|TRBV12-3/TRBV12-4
CASSLLASGRRNEQFF
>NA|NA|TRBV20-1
CSARDGGRPGNEQFF
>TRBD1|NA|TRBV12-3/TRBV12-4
CASSRTGQYYEQYF
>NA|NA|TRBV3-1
CASSQRLLNEQYF
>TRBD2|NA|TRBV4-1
CASSQVTSGGHRYAYF
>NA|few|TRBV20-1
CSADPSLSSSPYTQYF
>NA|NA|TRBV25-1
CASSPTGTSFGYTF
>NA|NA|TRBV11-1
CASSPYGTEAFF
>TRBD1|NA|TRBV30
CAWSVQGQGWKPQHF
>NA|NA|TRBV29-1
CSAGAGRDTQYF
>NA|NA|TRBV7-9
CASSLALGGYYGYTF
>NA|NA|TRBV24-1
CATSEGGPEYEQFF
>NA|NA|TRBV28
CASSGAGGSLKEQYF
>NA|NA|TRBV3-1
CASSHRGLDGYTF
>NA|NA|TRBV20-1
CSASVVGSETQYF
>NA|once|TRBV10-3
CASGGLNSPLHF
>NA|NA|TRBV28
CASSLTNINYGYTF
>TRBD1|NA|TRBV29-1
CGVGQGVGDGYTF
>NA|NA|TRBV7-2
CASSPQGRWDTQYF
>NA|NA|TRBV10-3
CAISEGIQYNEQFF